This T cell receptor (beta chain) originates from a study of blood T cells in healthy people across ages. A J-beta primer mix and a sample-barcoded 5' primer were used in a second PCR of about 7 to 11 cycles. TCRdb re-analysed the 5' RACE reads in MiXCR, keeping a single row per CDR3 protein. The sample has about 770,000 distinct CDR3 sequences, roughly 44% seen once. The ends were cut back, 6 bases at V and 4 bases at J, with 18 bases in the middle. The CDR3 is made up of 15 amino acids. Per the germline V gene, CDR1 is LNHNV and CDR2 is YYDKDF (reference sequence). Study findings and constraints: Age showed a roughly linear inverse relationship with TCR beta diversity per million T cells.

This clonotype was observed a few times. What it binds is not known. Caucasian, healthy and from Russia, the donors were aged between roughly 6 and 95. The rearrangement links TRBV15 to TRBJ2-5; D is tentatively TRBD1 or TRBD2 (7 bases each). The sample was blood. This TCR derives from a man between 60 and 70 years old in good health. CDR3 in amino acids: CATSQGGAGAETQYF. The DNA for the CDR3 is TGTGCCACCAGTCAGGGGGGGGCTGGTGCAGAGACCCAGTACTTC. Based on the CDR3 plus reference TRBV15 and TRBJ2-5, the full variable domain is DAMVIQNPRYQVTQFGKPVTLSCSQTLNHNVMYWYQQKSSQAPKLLFHYYDKDFNNEADTPDNFQSRRPNTSFCFLDIRSPGLGDTAMYLCATSQGGAGAETQYFGPGTRLLVL.